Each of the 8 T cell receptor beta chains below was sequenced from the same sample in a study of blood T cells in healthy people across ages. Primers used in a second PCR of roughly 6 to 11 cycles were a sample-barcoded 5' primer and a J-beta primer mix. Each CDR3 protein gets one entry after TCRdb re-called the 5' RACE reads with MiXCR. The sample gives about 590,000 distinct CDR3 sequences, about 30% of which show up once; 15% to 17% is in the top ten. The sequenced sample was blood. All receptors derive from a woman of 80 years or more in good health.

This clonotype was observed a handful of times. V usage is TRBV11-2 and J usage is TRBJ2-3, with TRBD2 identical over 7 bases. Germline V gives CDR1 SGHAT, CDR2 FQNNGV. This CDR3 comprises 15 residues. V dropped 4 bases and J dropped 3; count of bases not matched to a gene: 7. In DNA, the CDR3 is TGTGCCAGCAGCTCTAGCGGAGCCATTACAGATACGCAGTATTTT. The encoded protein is CASSSSGAITDTQYF.

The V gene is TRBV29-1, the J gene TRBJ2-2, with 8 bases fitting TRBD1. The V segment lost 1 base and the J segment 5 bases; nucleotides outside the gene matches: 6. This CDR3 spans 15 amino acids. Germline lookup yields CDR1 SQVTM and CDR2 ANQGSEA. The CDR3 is CSVEVPDRGTGELFF. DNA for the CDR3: TGCAGCGTTGAAGTTCCAGACAGGGGTACCGGGGAGCTGTTTTTT.

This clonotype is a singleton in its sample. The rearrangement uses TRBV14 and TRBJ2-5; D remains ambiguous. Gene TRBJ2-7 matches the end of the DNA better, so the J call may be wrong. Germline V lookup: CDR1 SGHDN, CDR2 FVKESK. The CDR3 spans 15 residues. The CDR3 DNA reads TGTGCCAGCAGCCAAGACAAGTGGGCGGCCTACGAGCAGTACTTC. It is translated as CASSQDKWAAYEQYF.

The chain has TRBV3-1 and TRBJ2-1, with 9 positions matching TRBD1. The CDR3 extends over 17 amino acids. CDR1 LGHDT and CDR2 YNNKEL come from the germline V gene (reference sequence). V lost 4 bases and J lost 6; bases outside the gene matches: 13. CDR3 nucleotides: TGTGCCAGCAGCCGAGAGCGTTCCGGGACAGGGCGCAATGAGCAGTTCTTC. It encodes CASSRERSGTGRNEQFF.

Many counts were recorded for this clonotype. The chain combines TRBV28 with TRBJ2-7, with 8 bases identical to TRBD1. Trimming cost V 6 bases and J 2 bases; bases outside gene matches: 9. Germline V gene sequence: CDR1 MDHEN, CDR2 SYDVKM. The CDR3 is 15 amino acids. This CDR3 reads CASRREPQGAYEQYF. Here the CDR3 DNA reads TGTGCCAGCAGGCGCGAACCACAGGGGGCCTACGAGCAGTACTTC.

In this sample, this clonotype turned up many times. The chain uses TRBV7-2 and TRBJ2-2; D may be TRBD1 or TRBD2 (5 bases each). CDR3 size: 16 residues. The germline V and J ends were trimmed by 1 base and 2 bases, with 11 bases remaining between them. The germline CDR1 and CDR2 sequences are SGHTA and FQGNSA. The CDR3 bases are TGTGCCAGCAGCTTAGGGGGGACGGCAAACACCGGGGAGCTGTTTTTT. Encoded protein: CASSLGGTANTGELFF. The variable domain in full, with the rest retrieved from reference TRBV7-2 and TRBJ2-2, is GAGVSQSPSNKVTEKGKDVELRCDPISGHTALYWYRQSLGQGLEFLIYFQGNSAPDKSGLPSDRFSAERTGGSVSTLTIQRTQQEDSAVYLCASSLGGTANTGELFFGEGSRLTVL.

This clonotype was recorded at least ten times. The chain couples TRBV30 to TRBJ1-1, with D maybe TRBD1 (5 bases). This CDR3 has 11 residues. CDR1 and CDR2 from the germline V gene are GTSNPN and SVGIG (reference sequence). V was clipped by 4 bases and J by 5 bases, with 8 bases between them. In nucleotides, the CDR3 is TGTGCCTGGAAAGGGGATACTGAAGCTTTCTTT. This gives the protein CAWKGDTEAFF.

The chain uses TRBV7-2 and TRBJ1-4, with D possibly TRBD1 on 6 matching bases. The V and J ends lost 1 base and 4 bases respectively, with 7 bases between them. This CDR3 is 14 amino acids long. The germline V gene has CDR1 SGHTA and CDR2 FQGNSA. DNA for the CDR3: TGTACCAGCAGCTTAGGACAGGTTAATGAAAAACTGTTTTTT. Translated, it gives CTSSLGQVNEKLFF.